This T cell receptor beta chain was sequenced in a study of blood T cell dynamics during melanoma immunotherapy. Sequencing was performed with immunoSEQ multiplex PCR; in TCRdb, only in-frame clones are kept and a portion is missing. The data contain some 12,000 clones, about four fifths of them singletons. The CDR3 has 15 residues. Germline CDR1 LNHDA, CDR2 SQIVND (reference sequence). With V trimmed by 5 bases and J by 4 bases, 4 bases remained unmatched. The sample's time point: week 3, after first cycle of checkpoint inhibitor. The genes are TRBV19 and TRBJ2-5; 13 nucleotides align to TRBD2. This receptor was taken from a human donor with melanoma. The sample here was blood, taken from a patient treated with checkpoint blockade. CDR3 loop: CASSQTSGGPETQYF. The CDR3 DNA reads TGTGCCAGTAGTCAGACTAGCGGGGGGCCAGAGACCCAGTACTTC. Full variable domain (outside the CDR3, taken from reference TRBV19 and TRBJ2-5): DGGITQSPKYLFRKEGQNVTLSCEQNLNHDAMYWYRQDPGQGLRLIYYSQIVNDFQKGDIAEGYSVSREKKESFPLTVTSAQKNPTAFYLCASSQTSGGPETQYFGPGTRLLVL.